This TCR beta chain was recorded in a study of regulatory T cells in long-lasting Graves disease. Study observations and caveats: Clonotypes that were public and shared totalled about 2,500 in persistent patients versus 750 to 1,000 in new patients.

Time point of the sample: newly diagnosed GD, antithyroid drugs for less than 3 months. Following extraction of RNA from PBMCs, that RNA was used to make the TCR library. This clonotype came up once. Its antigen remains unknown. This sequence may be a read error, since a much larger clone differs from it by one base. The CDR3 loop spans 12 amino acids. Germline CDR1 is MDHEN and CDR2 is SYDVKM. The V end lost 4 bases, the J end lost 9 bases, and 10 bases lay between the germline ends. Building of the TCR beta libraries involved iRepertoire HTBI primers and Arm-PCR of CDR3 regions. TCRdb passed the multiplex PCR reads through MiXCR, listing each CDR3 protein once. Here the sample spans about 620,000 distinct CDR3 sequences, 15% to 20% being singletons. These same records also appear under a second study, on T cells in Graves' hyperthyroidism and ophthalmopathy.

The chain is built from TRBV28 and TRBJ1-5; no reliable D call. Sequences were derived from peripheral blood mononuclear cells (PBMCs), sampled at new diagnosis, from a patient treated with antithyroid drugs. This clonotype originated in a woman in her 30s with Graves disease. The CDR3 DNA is TGTGCCAGCAGTTGGGCAAATGTGCCCCAGCATTTT. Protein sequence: CASSWANVPQHF.